This TCR beta chain was sequenced in a study of a mutant IDH1 vaccine in newly diagnosed glioma. Study summary: Radiotherapy, temozolomide, or both had been given previously, and both were given to most.

TCRdb's table, derived via immunoSEQ multiplex PCR, lists solely in-frame clones and lacks some. The sample holds over 55,000 clones, roughly three quarters seen once. The CDR3 length is 13 residues. The germline V gene has CDR1 GTSNPN and CDR2 SVGIG (reference sequence). V was shortened by 0 bases and J by 0 bases, with 6 bases between the two germline ends. Notes on this clone: As yet, its antigen is unknown.

Time point defined: week 23, last vaccination. In the vaccine, a single dose held 300 ug of the mutant IDH1 20-mer peptide, along with topical imiquimod. This TCR was sampled from a woman between 35 and 50 years old with glioma. Some clones in this sample may be carry-over from other donors' samples. The chain carries TRBV30 and TRBJ2-7; D remains unclear. Here the sequenced sample was PBMCs, taken from a glioma patient whose treatment included an IDH1 peptide vaccine. CDR3 DNA sequence: TGTGCCTGGAGTGTAAGGATCTCCTACGAGCAGTACTTC. Amino acid sequence: CAWSVRISYEQYF. The full variable domain, in which reference TRBV30 and TRBJ2-7 provide the parts outside the CDR3, is SQTIHQWPATLVQPVGSPLSLECTVEGTSNPNLYWYRQAAGRGLQLLFYSVGIGQISSEVPQNLSASRPQDRQFILSSKKLLLSDSGFYLCAWSVRISYEQYFGPGTRLTVT.